The 16 T cell receptor beta chains in this list originate from one sample, sequenced in a study of blood T cell repertoires in COVID-19. Clones were sequenced by immunoSEQ multiplex PCR, and TCRdb holds only the in-frame ones, with some missing. The data show about 94,000 clones, about four fifths seen once. Sequenced material: peripheral blood. These receptors originate from a man between 65 and 85 years old with COVID-19, enrolled during active disease.

The chain is built from TRBV19 and TRBJ1-5; D is perhaps TRBD1 (6 bases). The length of the CDR3 is 14 residues. Germline lookup yields CDR1 LNHDA and CDR2 SQIVND (reference sequence). V lost 6 bases and J 5 bases, leaving 14 bases between the germline ends. The CDR3 bases are TGTGCCAGTAGGATCGACAGGTTTGATCAGCCCCAGCATTTT. Protein sequence: CASRIDRFDQPQHF.

The rearrangement joins TRBV6-5 to TRBJ1-6; weak D call: TRBD1 (5 bases). CDR3 length: 14 residues. The ends were cut back, 6 bases at V and 7 bases at J, with 13 bases in the middle. Per germline, CDR1 MNHEY and CDR2 SVGAGI. CDR3 sequence: CASRAAGLNSPLHF. CDR3 sequence (DNA): TGTGCCAGCAGGGCGGCGGGGCTAAATTCACCCCTCCACTTT.

The V call is TRBV27, the J call TRBJ2-7; D uncertain. Germline V CDR1 and CDR2: MNHEY, SMNVEV (reference sequence). Trimming pared 5 bases from V and 2 bases from J, leaving 13 bases between. The CDR3 length is 14 residues. The DNA of the CDR3 is TGTGCCAGCAGTCCCCGATACGGTCCCTACGAGCAGTACTTC. Translated: CASSPRYGPYEQYF.

The CDR3 loop reads CASSLPQLQGIGSPLHF. CDR3 nucleotide sequence: TGTGCCAGCAGCTTACCCCAACTCCAGGGGATAGGTTCACCCCTCCACTTT. The V call is TRBV11-2, the J call TRBJ1-6; D is possibly TRBD1 (6 bases). Trimming left V 2 bases short and J 9 bases short, with 20 bases between. The V gene's germline CDR1 is SGHAT and CDR2 FQNNGV. The CDR3 has 17 amino acids.

This rearrangement joins TRBV5-4 to TRBJ2-5, with 9 bases lining up with TRBD1. This CDR3 is 14 amino acids long. V trimming: 4 bases; J trimming: 5 bases; junction bases outside the gene matches: 6. Germline V CDR1 and CDR2: SGHNT, YYREEE (reference sequence). The DNA of the CDR3 is TGTGCCAGCAGCACCGACAGGGGGTGGGAGACCCAGTACTTC. Translated: CASSTDRGWETQYF.

This chain uses TRBV7-9 with TRBJ1-1; the match to TRBD1 covers 7 bases. V was pared by 5 bases and J by 0 bases, with 6 bases of the junction left unmatched. Germline loops: CDR1 SEHNR, CDR2 FQNEAQ (reference sequence). This CDR3 region has 15 residues. This chain's CDR3 is CASSPGGKVNTEAFF. The CDR3 nucleotides are TGTGCCAGCAGCCCAGGGGGGAAGGTGAACACTGAAGCTTTCTTT.

By frequency in the sample, this clone is medium-sized. The rearrangement uses TRBV7-3 and TRBJ2-1; possibly TRBD2 for D (6 bases). Germline lookup yields CDR1 SGHTA and CDR2 FQGTGA. Trimming shortened V by 5 bases and J by 1 base, and 12 bases separated the two germline ends. CDR3 size: 15 residues. CDR3 loop: CASSPGTASYNEQFF. CDR3 DNA: TGTGCCAGCAGCCCCGGGACTGCATCCTACAATGAGCAGTTCTTC.

This chain uses TRBV7-2 with TRBJ2-6, with 7 nucleotides matching TRBD1. The CDR3 spans 17 residues. Germline assignment: CDR1 SGHTA and CDR2 FQGNSA. The V and J ends lost 6 bases and 6 bases, in that order; junction bases with no gene match: 14. CDR3 region: CASSPGRGFLVANVLTF. The DNA for the CDR3 is TGTGCCAGCAGTCCCGGCAGGGGGTTCCTGGTGGCCAACGTCCTGACTTTC.

The gene calls are TRBV6-2 or TRBV6-3 and TRBJ1-5; 9 nucleotides line up with TRBD1. Per the germline V gene, CDR1 is MNHEY and CDR2 is SVGEGT. V was pared by 6 bases and J by 6 bases, with 9 bases of the junction left unmatched. The CDR3 sequence is 15 residues long. The CDR3 DNA is TGTGCCAGCAGCCAAACAGGGGGCGTAGGTCAGCCCCAGCATTTT. Translating gives CASSQTGGVGQPQHF.

The chain has TRBV27 and TRBJ1-3; tentative D call: TRBD1 (6 bases). V was shortened by 6 bases and J by 2 bases, with 11 bases between the two germline ends. Germline-derived CDR1 and CDR2 are MNHEY and SMNVEV (reference sequence). The length of the CDR3 is 14 residues. Here the CDR3 DNA reads TGTGCCAGCAGACTACAGGGAACTGGAAACACCATATATTTT. This translates into CASRLQGTGNTIYF.

The rearrangement uses TRBV6-5 and TRBJ1-2; 9 bases fit TRBD1. Germline V CDR1 and CDR2: MNHEY, SVGAGI. V was clipped by 2 bases and J by 7 bases; unmatched bases: 5. This CDR3 has 14 residues. CDR3 loop: CASSYGQGKGGYTF. DNA of the CDR3: TGTGCCAGCAGTTACGGACAGGGGAAGGGTGGCTACACCTTC.

V and J are TRBV7-9 and TRBJ1-1, with D maybe TRBD1 (5 bases). CDR1 SEHNR and CDR2 FQNEAQ come from the germline V gene (reference sequence). The CDR3 extends over 13 amino acids. Trimming removed 5 bases at V and 5 bases at J, with 12 bases between. The DNA of the CDR3 is TGTGCCAGCAGCCCGCAGGGAGGGACTGAAGCTTTCTTT. Translation: CASSPQGGTEAFF.

This clone occurred a few times. The V call is TRBV6-1, the J call TRBJ2-6; 8 positions match TRBD1. CDR1 is MNHNS, CDR2 SASEGT, per germline. This CDR3 contains 18 residues. Unmatched junction bases numbered 10, after V lost 2 bases and J lost 4 bases. Here the CDR3 DNA reads TGTGCCAGCAGTGAATATGAGGACAGGGAGACCGGGGCCAACGTCCTGACTTTC. It yields the protein CASSEYEDRETGANVLTF.

V and J are TRBV6-2 or TRBV6-3 and TRBJ1-4; a weak D match, TRBD1 (6 bases). V lost 4 bases, J lost 7 bases, and 16 bases lay in between. Per the germline V gene, CDR1 is MNHEY and CDR2 is SVGEGT. This CDR3 has 15 amino acids. CDR3 bases: TGTGCCAGCAGTTTACAGGGTCTTCGGAGTGAAAAACTGTTTTTT. Its translation is CASSLQGLRSEKLFF.

This chain connects TRBV6-2 or TRBV6-3 to TRBJ1-2; D is perhaps TRBD1 (6 bases). The CDR3 consists of 19 residues. The germline V and J ends were trimmed by 0 bases and 7 bases, with 27 bases remaining between them. Germline values: CDR1 MNHEY, CDR2 SVGEGT. This CDR3 is CASSYSYQGSLSGGGGYTF. In DNA, the CDR3 is TGTGCCAGCAGTTACTCGTATCAGGGGAGTCTCAGTGGAGGTGGTGGCTACACCTTC.

V usage is TRBV3-1 (or the pseudogene TRBV3-2) and J usage is TRBJ1-1, with D possibly TRBD1 on 6 matching bases. The CDR3 has 13 amino acids. Trimming shortened V by 5 bases and J by 9 bases, and 16 bases separated the two germline ends. CDR1 is LGHDT, CDR2 YNNKEL, per germline (reference sequence). CDR3 region: CASSGGEQEKAFF. For the CDR3, the DNA is TGTGCCAGCAGCGGGGGCGAACAGGAGAAAGCTTTCTTT.